This T cell receptor (beta chain) originates from a study of T cells of healthy individuals. The CDR3 length is 15 residues. Unmatched junction bases numbered 11, after V lost 7 bases and J lost 8 bases. From germline, CDR1 is SGHNT and CDR2 YENEEA. TCRdb ran MiXCR on the 5' RACE reads and lists one entry per CDR3 protein. The repertoire includes more than 85,000 distinct CDR3 sequences, roughly a sixth of them detected once, and around 6.5% sits in the top ten. V gene TRBV11-3 combines with J gene TRBJ2-1, with 10 bases lining up with TRBD2. The source of this sequence is a human donor in good health. CDR3 DNA sequence: TGTGCCAGCACAAAGACAGCGGGGGGGATACATGAGCAGTTCTTC. This sequence encodes CASTKTAGGIHEQFF.